A selection of T cell receptor beta chains follows, all from one sample in a study of blood T cell repertoires in COVID-19. The data were produced by immunoSEQ multiplex PCR, yet TCRdb's version contains in-frame clones alone and is incomplete. The data hold 200,000 to 250,000 clones, with roughly nine tenths observed a single time. Material: peripheral blood. These receptors originate from a man aged 60 to 75 with COVID-19, enrolled during active disease. Both conserved end residues are part of each CDR3. The order of the fields is J gene, V gene, clone size, D gene, CDR3 protein, CDR3 DNA. D genes are given only for firm matches. Clone sizes are given selectively: once, few, many, or a class where the clone is expanded.

>TRBJ2-1|TRBV7-2|-|TRBD2
CASSPGLAGLEQFF
TGTGCCAGCAGCCCAGGACTAGCGGGACTAGAGCAGTTCTTC
>TRBJ2-1|TRBV7-3|-|TRBD2
CASSTGLAGGNNEQFF
TGTGCCAGCAGCACCGGACTAGCGGGGGGGAACAATGAGCAGTTCTTC
>TRBJ2-7|TRBV6-4|once|TRBD2
CASLAGGLGYEQYF
TGTGCCAGCCTCGCGGGAGGGCTTGGATACGAGCAGTACTTC
>TRBJ1-3|TRBV9|-|TRBD1
CASSPSQGAGNTIYF
TGTGCCAGCAGCCCATCACAGGGGGCTGGAAACACCATATATTTT
>TRBJ1-4|TRBV11-2|-|-
CASSLGSYEKLFF
TGTGCCAGCAGCTTAGGTAGTTATGAAAAACTGTTTTTT
>TRBJ2-3|TRBV5-5|-|-
CASSLVFGEKFTDTQYF
TGTGCCAGCAGCTTGGTTTTTGGGGAGAAGTTCACAGATACGCAGTATTTT
>TRBJ2-4|TRBV7-8|-|TRBD1
CASSLVQGGNIQYF
TGTGCCAGCAGCTTAGTACAGGGGGGAAACATTCAGTACTTC
>TRBJ2-3|TRBV18|-|-
CASSPIGHSTDTQYF
TGTGCCAGCTCACCAATAGGACACAGCACAGATACGCAGTATTTT
>TRBJ1-6|TRBV5-4|-|-
CASSSGDSPLHF
TGTGCCAGCAGCTCGGGTGATTCACCCCTCCACTTT
>TRBJ2-5|TRBV5-1|-|TRBD2
CASSLSGGQETQYF
TGCGCCAGCAGCCTGAGCGGGGGGCAAGAGACCCAGTACTTC
>TRBJ1-2|TRBV9|few|-
CASSVGVLANYGYTF
TGTGCCAGCAGCGTAGGAGTCCTAGCTAACTATGGCTACACCTTC
>TRBJ2-1|TRBV14|-|TRBD2
CASSQDFLAGRNEQFF
TGTGCCAGCAGCCAAGATTTTTTAGCGGGAAGGAATGAGCAGTTCTTC
>TRBJ1-4|TRBV9|-|-
CASARQNGEKLFF
TGTGCCAGCGCCCGACAGAACGGAGAAAAACTGTTTTTT
>TRBJ2-1|TRBV5-1|-|TRBD2
CASSPGLAGGSAEQFF
TGCGCCAGCAGCCCGGGACTAGCGGGGGGGTCTGCTGAGCAGTTCTTC
>TRBJ1-6|TRBV6-4|-|-
CASSDSVRRVADSPLHF
TGTGCCAGCAGTGACTCGGTAAGGCGCGTGGCGGATTCACCCCTCCACTTT
>TRBJ2-1|TRBV18|-|TRBD2
CASSPQGLAGYNEQFF
TGTGCCAGCTCACCACAAGGACTAGCGGGGTACAATGAGCAGTTCTTC
>TRBJ2-2|TRBV30|once|-
CAWSNRGSITGELFF
TGTGCCTGGAGCAATCGAGGTTCGATCACCGGGGAGCTGTTTTTT
>TRBJ2-7|TRBV2|few|-
CASSPRGAGEQYF
TGTGCCAGCAGCCCTCGGGGGGCGGGCGAGCAGTACTTC
>TRBJ1-6|TRBV7-3|-|-
CASSPRNNSPLHF
TGTGCCAGCAGCCCCCGTAATAATTCACCCCTCCACTTT
>TRBJ1-2|TRBV18|-|TRBD1
CASSPGTGRYGYTF
TGTGCCAGCTCACCCGGGACAGGGAGGTATGGCTACACCTTC
>TRBJ2-3|TRBV5-1|-|TRBD2
CASSLAGLAGGYRTDTQYF
TGCGCCAGCAGCTTGGCCGGGCTAGCGGGGGGCTATCGCACAGATACGCAGTATTTT
>TRBJ1-1|TRBV30|-|TRBD1
CAWSPRTGVNTEAFF
TGTGCCTGGAGTCCCCGGACAGGGGTGAACACTGAAGCTTTCTTT
>TRBJ2-1|TRBV10-3|-|TRBD1
CAISYQTGFKEQFF
TGTGCCATCAGCTACCAGACAGGGTTCAAGGAGCAGTTCTTC
>TRBJ2-7|TRBV18|-|TRBD2
CASSPRQGMGLAGVSYEQYF
TGTGCCAGCTCACCGCGACAGGGTATGGGACTAGCGGGAGTCTCCTACGAGCAGTACTTC
>TRBJ2-1|TRBV28|-|TRBD2
CASSTGLAGDSGQFF
TGTGCCAGCAGTACGGGACTAGCGGGAGATAGTGGGCAGTTCTTC
>TRBJ1-5|TRBV6-2/TRBV6-3|-|-
CASSYWGDNQPQHF
TGTGCCAGCAGTTACTGGGGAGACAATCAGCCCCAGCATTTT
>TRBJ2-7|TRBV27|-|-
CASSLSYRDFDEQYF
TGTGCCAGCAGTTTATCGTATAGGGACTTTGACGAGCAGTACTTC
>TRBJ1-2|TRBV7-9|-|TRBD1
CASSAAGGEVSGYTF
TGTGCCAGCAGCGCCGCAGGGGGCGAAGTTTCTGGCTACACCTTC
>TRBJ2-7|TRBV14|-|TRBD1
CASSQDPQDRGLEQYF
TGTGCCAGCAGCCAAGACCCTCAGGACAGGGGGCTCGAGCAGTACTTC
>TRBJ1-3|TRBV5-1|-|-
CASSLGGAGGNTIYF
TGCGCCAGCAGCCTTGGAGGGGCCGGAGGAAACACCATATATTTT
>TRBJ1-2|TRBV28|-|-
CASRRPAGLWGYTF
TGTGCCAGCAGACGGCCGGCGGGTCTATGGGGCTACACCTTC
>TRBJ2-7|TRBV19|once|-
CASRQVGGEQYF
TGTGCCAGCCGTCAAGTAGGGGGAGAGCAGTACTTC
>TRBJ2-2|TRBV9|-|-
CASSVGRVAGELFF
TGTGCCAGCAGCGTAGGTCGGGTAGCCGGGGAGCTGTTTTTT
>TRBJ2-7|TRBV4-1|-|-
CASSQGSPGYSYEQYF
TGCGCCAGCAGCCAAGGTTCGCCAGGCTACTCCTACGAGCAGTACTTC
>TRBJ2-2|TRBV5-4|-|TRBD1
CASSLAGGGELFF
TGTGCCAGCAGCTTGGCAGGGGGCGGGGAGCTGTTTTTT
>TRBJ2-2|TRBV3-1/TRBV3-2|-|TRBD2
CASSRREGNTGELFF
TGTGCCAGCAGCCGCCGGGAGGGAAACACCGGGGAGCTGTTTTTT
>TRBJ2-2|TRBV2|-|-
CASSRTANTGELFF
TGTGCCAGCAGTAGGACAGCGAACACCGGGGAGCTGTTTTTT
>TRBJ1-1|TRBV18|-|-
CASSPQAGQAFF
TGTGCCAGCTCACCACAGGCAGGGCAGGCTTTCTTT
>TRBJ1-2|TRBV18|once|TRBD1
CASSRQGQGNYGYTF
TGTGCCAGCTCACGACAGGGACAGGGAAACTATGGCTACACCTTC